The 32 T cell receptor beta chains below all came from one sample that was sequenced in a study of OX40 agonist ivuxolimab in advanced cancers. This table comes from immunoSEQ multiplex PCR, and its TCRdb copy is limited to in-frame clones, with some not included. The table lists about 76,000 clones, roughly 85% of them singletons. Sequencing was performed on CD4+ or CD8+ T cells sorted from blood, taken in a trial of the OX40 agonist ivuxolimab. The receptors derive from an adult with an advanced solid tumor such as melanoma, head and neck, liver or kidney cancer.

The genes are TRBV7-3 and TRBJ2-3; D gene ambiguous. This CDR3 is built from 16 residues. With 1 base removed from V and 2 bases from J, the gap between germline ends came to 13 bases. Germline V gives CDR1 SGHTA, CDR2 FQGTGA. The CDR3 here is CASSLIGPFPTDTQYF. The CDR3, as DNA: TGTGCCAGCAGCTTAATCGGGCCTTTCCCCACAGATACGCAGTATTTT.

In its sample, this clone was seen a few times. The chain combines TRBV19 with TRBJ2-3; 8 bases are a match to TRBD1. Germline values: CDR1 LNHDA, CDR2 SQIVND (reference sequence). This CDR3 has 16 residues. The trim removed 4 bases at V and 3 bases at J, leaving 9 bases unmatched. The DNA of the CDR3 is TGTGCCAGTAGTAGGATTCCGGGACAGGTTACAGATACGCAGTATTTT. This translates into CASSRIPGQVTDTQYF.

The chain couples TRBV27 to TRBJ2-3; TRBD1 might be the D (5 bases). Trimming removed 5 bases from V and 3 bases from J, with 9 bases in between. The CDR3 contains 13 residues. Germline loops: CDR1 MNHEY, CDR2 SMNVEV (reference sequence). In DNA, the CDR3 is TGTGCCAGCAGTCCGACAGTTACAGATACGCAGTATTTT. Its translation: CASSPTVTDTQYF.

Notes on this clone: One end of the junction is discordant with germline, which a read error may explain. The V call is TRBV6-5, the J call TRBJ2-7; D remains ambiguous. The CDR3 is made up of 11 amino acids. In germline, CDR1 is MNHEY, CDR2 SVGAGI. CDR3 sequence (DNA): TGTGCCAGCAGTGAAGGTCGGGCCGGTAAATTC. Translated: CASSEGRAGKF.

The J gene is TRBJ2-2, the V gene TRBV7-2; 8 bases are a match to TRBD1. From germline, CDR1 is SGHTA and CDR2 FQGNSA. V gave up 3 bases and J gave up 4 bases; unmatched junction bases: 4. The CDR3 is made up of 15 amino acids. The CDR3 spells CASSFTGGSTGELFF. The DNA of the CDR3 is TGTGCCAGCAGCTTCACAGGGGGTAGCACCGGGGAGCTGTTTTTT.

The chain combines TRBV18 with TRBJ1-2; D ambiguous. The ends were cut back, 3 bases at V and 2 bases at J, with 7 bases in the middle. Germline V CDR1 and CDR2: KGHSH, LQKENI. The CDR3 length is 13 residues. The CDR3 protein is CASSPDGNYGYTF. As DNA, the CDR3 is TGTGCCAGCTCACCTGACGGGAACTATGGCTACACCTTC.

This clone was detected only once. The chain is built from TRBV4-2 and TRBJ2-3, with D possibly called TRBD1 or TRBD2 (5 bases each). Trimming removed 3 bases at V and 3 bases at J, with 19 bases between. This CDR3 region has 17 residues. CDR1 LGHNA and CDR2 YNFKEQ come from the germline V gene. The DNA for the CDR3 is TGTGCCAGCAGCCAGGACCTCGATTGGGGCGGGACAGATACGCAGTATTTT. This encodes CASSQDLDWGGTDTQYF.

As DNA, the CDR3 is TGTGCCAGCTCACCAGGGGGGAACAGCGCTTTCTTT. Its protein product is CASSPGGNSAFF. The chain joins TRBV18 to TRBJ1-1; tentatively, D is TRBD1 (5 bases). The length of the CDR3 is 12 residues. CDR1 and CDR2 (germline): KGHSH, LQKENI. Trimming removed 2 bases at V and 11 bases at J, with 12 bases between.

This chain uses TRBV30 with TRBJ1-1, with unresolved D. Germline loops: CDR1 GTSNPN, CDR2 SVGIG (reference sequence). The CDR3 spans 13 residues. Deletions cut 0 bases from V and 1 base from J, with 6 bases between. CDR3 sequence: CAWSVWENTEAFF. The CDR3 DNA is TGTGCCTGGAGTGTTTGGGAGAACACTGAAGCTTTCTTT.

CDR3 coding DNA: TGTGCCAGCAGCTACAGGGGGGACACAGATACGCAGTATTTT. Translated: CASSYRGDTDTQYF. The chain combines TRBV7-2 with TRBJ2-3; 8 bases match TRBD1. V lost 4 bases, J lost 2 bases, and 2 bases stayed unmatched. CDR1 SGHTA and CDR2 FQGNSA come from the germline V gene. The CDR3 loop spans 14 amino acids.

The chain is built from TRBV4-3 and TRBJ2-5, with D possibly matching TRBD1 (6 bases). In germline, CDR1 is LGHNA, CDR2 YSLEER. This CDR3 has 14 amino acids. Deletions cut 1 base from V and 5 bases from J, with 11 bases between. The CDR3 region has the DNA TGCGCCAGCAGCCAAGCGACAGGAGGTGAGACCCAGTACTTC. This sequence encodes CASSQATGGETQYF.

The chain employs TRBV5-1 and TRBJ1-1; D remains ambiguous. From germline, CDR1 is SGHRS and CDR2 YFSETQ. The CDR3 length is 14 residues. The germline V and J ends were trimmed by 4 bases and 3 bases, with 13 bases remaining between them. The CDR3 sequence is CASSPAGRDTEAFF. In DNA, the CDR3 is TGCGCCAGCAGCCCGGCGGGGAGGGACACTGAAGCTTTCTTT.

This chain uses TRBV10-3 with TRBJ1-3, with D perhaps matching TRBD1 (5 bases). The germline gives CDR1 ENHRY, CDR2 SYGVKD. This CDR3 has 13 residues. Trimming shortened V by 3 bases and J by 4 bases, and 7 bases separated the two germline ends. The CDR3 DNA reads as TGTGCCATCAGTGAACGACAGGGAAACACCATATATTTT. It codes for CAISERQGNTIYF.

The chain recombines TRBV7-2 with TRBJ1-2; no clear D. Germline loops: CDR1 SGHTA, CDR2 FQGNSA. CDR3 size: 14 residues. V shed 3 bases and J shed 4 bases, with 12 bases lying between them. The CDR3 nucleotides read TGTGCCAGCAGCTTTAGCCCCGTGGGCTATGGCTACACCTTC. This sequence encodes CASSFSPVGYGYTF.

The chain joins TRBV5-1 to TRBJ2-7; 10 nucleotides agree with TRBD1. The CDR3 is made up of 14 amino acids. Germline CDR1 reads SGHRS; CDR2 reads YFSETQ. V trimming: 2 bases; J trimming: 4 bases; junction bases outside the gene matches: 3. CDR3 nucleotide sequence: TGCGCCAGCAGCTTCGGGACAGGGGAGTACGAGCAGTACTTC. Amino acid sequence: CASSFGTGEYEQYF.

The chain has TRBV6-6 and TRBJ1-5; the match to TRBD1 covers 8 bases. The V gene's germline CDR1 is MNHNY and CDR2 SVGAGI (reference sequence). J was trimmed by 7 bases and V by 4 bases; bases with no gene match: 9. This CDR3 is built from 15 residues. The CDR3 sequence is CASSFSGQVTQPQHF. CDR3 in DNA: TGTGCCAGCAGTTTCTCGGGACAGGTAACCCAGCCCCAGCATTTT.

The chain joins TRBV5-6 to TRBJ2-1; TRBD1 or TRBD2 may be the D gene (5 bases each). CDR3 length: 15 amino acids. Germline CDR1 SGHDT, CDR2 YYEEEE. Trimming shortened V by 3 bases and J by 3 bases, and 13 bases separated the two germline ends. The CDR3 spells CASSSVGGLYNEQFF. CDR3 in DNA: TGTGCCAGCAGCTCCGTTGGGGGTCTCTACAATGAGCAGTTCTTC. Filled out from reference TRBV5-6 and TRBJ2-1, the complete variable domain reads DAGVTQSPTHLIKTRGQQVTLRCSPKSGHDTVSWYQQALGQGPQFIFQYYEEEERQRGNFPDRFSGHQFPNYSSELNVNALLLGDSALYLCASSSVGGLYNEQFFGPGTRLTVL.

This chain joins TRBV7-9 and TRBJ1-2; D may be TRBD1 (5 bases). From germline, CDR1 is SEHNR and CDR2 FQNEAQ (reference sequence). The CDR3 is 17 amino acids. V lost 7 bases and J 0 bases, leaving 21 bases between the germline ends. Written as DNA, the CDR3 is TGTGCCAGCACCGCCAATCCGGGGGTGGGAGCTAACTATGGCTACACCTTC. It translates to CASTANPGVGANYGYTF.

This clone was detected once. The V call is TRBV7-3, the J call TRBJ2-2; TRBD2 is a possible D gene (5 bases). Trimming took 2 bases from V and 8 from J, leaving 12 bases between them. This CDR3 has 14 amino acids. Germline V lookup: CDR1 SGHTA, CDR2 FQGTGA. Here the CDR3 reads CASSLGHGVGELFF. In DNA form, the CDR3 reads TGTGCCAGCAGCTTAGGCCACGGGGTAGGGGAGCTGTTTTTT.

The chain is built from TRBV12-5 and TRBJ2-5, with D possibly being TRBD2 (5 bases). The CDR3 has 13 amino acids. Trimming removed 2 bases from V and 7 bases from J, with 11 bases in between. Germline V gives CDR1 LGHNT, CDR2 FRNRAP. The CDR3 spells CASGLSDSGTQYF. CDR3 sequence (DNA): TGTGCTAGTGGTTTGTCGGACTCAGGGACCCAGTACTTC.

The CDR3 loop is CASSFLGQPQHF. CDR3 sequence (DNA): TGTGCCAGCAGTTTCCTGGGACAGCCCCAGCATTTT. J is TRBJ1-5 and V is TRBV28; no definite D call. CDR1 MDHEN and CDR2 SYDVKM come from the germline V gene. Deletions cut 3 bases from V and 7 bases from J, with 7 bases between. The CDR3 runs 12 residues. Combining the CDR3 with reference TRBV28 and TRBJ1-5 gives the whole variable domain DVKVTQSSRYLVKRTGEKVFLECVQDMDHENMFWYRQDPGLGLRLIYFSYDVKMKEKGDIPEGYSVSREKKERFSLILESASTNQTSMYLCASSFLGQPQHFGDGTRLSIL.

The chain recombines TRBV7-9 with TRBJ2-2; 9 bases fit TRBD2. There are 17 residues in the CDR3. CDR1 is SEHNR and CDR2 is FQNEAQ in the germline V gene (reference sequence). Unmatched junction bases numbered 12, after V lost 3 bases and J lost 7 bases. The CDR3 protein is CASSFGRASGKHGELFF. The DNA for the CDR3 is TGTGCCAGCAGCTTTGGGCGGGCTAGCGGGAAGCACGGGGAGCTGTTTTTT.

V usage is TRBV19 and J usage is TRBJ1-1; D remains ambiguous. Germline CDR1 LNHDA, CDR2 SQIVND (reference sequence). Trimming stripped 6 bases from V and 11 bases from J, with 16 bases between. This CDR3 is built from 12 residues. CDR3 in DNA: TGTGCCAGTAGGAACGGCCGCTATGAGGCTTTCTTT. This gives the protein CASRNGRYEAFF. Supplemented by reference TRBV19 and TRBJ1-1, the full variable domain reads DGGITQSPKYLFRKEGQNVTLSCEQNLNHDAMYWYRQDPGQGLRLIYYSQIVNDFQKGDIAEGYSVSREKKESFPLTVTSAQKNPTAFYLCASRNGRYEAFFGQGTRLTVV.

This clone was observed a single time. The chain employs TRBV7-2 and TRBJ1-6; D is unclear. Trimming removed 4 bases at V and 5 bases at J, with 9 bases between. This CDR3 region has 14 residues. CDR1 and CDR2 (germline): SGHTA, FQGNSA. The CDR3 region is CASSWNGNNSPLHF. The CDR3 nucleotides are TGTGCCAGCAGCTGGAACGGCAATAATTCACCCCTCCACTTT. Based on the CDR3 plus reference TRBV7-2 and TRBJ1-6, the full variable domain is GAGVSQSPSNKVTEKGKDVELRCDPISGHTALYWYRQSLGQGLEFLIYFQGNSAPDKSGLPSDRFSAERTGGSVSTLTIQRTQQEDSAVYLCASSWNGNNSPLHFGNGTRLTVT.

V usage is TRBV7-2 and J usage is TRBJ2-2; the match to TRBD2 covers 7 bases. The CDR3 sequence is 17 residues long. Looked up from germline, CDR1 is SGHTA and CDR2 is FQGNSA. V lost 5 bases to trimming and J lost 1 base; unmatched junction nucleotides: 10. CDR3: CASSPAGTNLNTGELFF. The DNA for the CDR3 is TGTGCCAGCAGCCCTGCCGGGACTAACTTGAACACCGGGGAGCTGTTTTTT.

The chain has TRBV7-3 and TRBJ1-2; D remains unclear. The germline CDR1 and CDR2 sequences are SGHTA and FQGTGA. V shed 4 bases and J shed 0 bases, with 6 bases lying between them. The CDR3 runs 13 residues. The CDR3 sequence: CASSSGANYGYTF. The CDR3 region has the DNA TGTGCCAGCAGCTCAGGAGCTAACTATGGCTACACCTTC.

This clone was picked up a small number of times. The V gene is TRBV7-3, the J gene TRBJ1-2; D gene ambiguous. Germline CDR1 and CDR2: SGHTA and FQGTGA. Trimming stripped 2 bases from V and 4 bases from J, with 14 bases between. This CDR3 contains 15 residues. CDR3 DNA: TGTGCCAGCAGCTTAGCCCCCGGCAGTCCCTATGGCTACACCTTC. Its translation is CASSLAPGSPYGYTF.

This CDR3 is CASSSLSYNEQFF. The CDR3 nucleotides read TGTGCCAGCAGTTCTCTTTCCTACAATGAGCAGTTCTTC. The gene calls are TRBV27 and TRBJ2-1; D gene unclear. The V gene's germline CDR1 is MNHEY and CDR2 SMNVEV (reference sequence). Between the trimmed V and J ends, which lost 4 bases and 1 base, there was a span of 5 bases. This CDR3 is built from 13 residues.

V and J are TRBV7-2 and TRBJ1-1; D remains unclear. Trimming removed 1 base at V and 1 base at J, with 4 bases between. This CDR3 is 13 amino acids long. Germline CDR1 and CDR2: SGHTA and FQGNSA. The CDR3 loop is CASSLGQNTEAFF. The DNA of the CDR3 is TGTGCCAGCAGCTTAGGTCAGAACACTGAAGCTTTCTTT.

V usage is TRBV7-3 and J usage is TRBJ2-5; TRBD1 is a possible D gene (5 bases). With 0 bases removed from V and 0 bases from J, the gap between germline ends came to 8 bases. CDR1 and CDR2 (germline): SGHTA, FQGTGA. This CDR3 is 15 amino acids long. CDR3 bases: TGTGCCAGCAGCTTAACGCCAGGGAACCAAGAGACCCAGTACTTC. Its translation is CASSLTPGNQETQYF. The full variable domain, in which reference TRBV7-3 and TRBJ2-5 provide the parts outside the CDR3, is GAGVSQTPSNKVTEKGKYVELRCDPISGHTALYWYRQSLGQGPEFLIYFQGTGAADDSGLPNDRFFAVRPEGSVSTLKIQRTERGDSAVYLCASSLTPGNQETQYFGPGTRLLVL.

This clone came up once. The genes are TRBV5-4 and TRBJ1-2; D is unclear. Germline V CDR1 and CDR2: SGHNT, YYREEE (reference sequence). V was clipped by 4 bases and J by 0 bases, with 13 bases between them. The CDR3 loop spans 15 amino acids. CDR3 sequence reads: CASSPGGTSNYGYTF. The CDR3 DNA reads as TGTGCCAGCAGCCCTGGCGGAACATCTAACTATGGCTACACCTTC.

This clone was counted a few times. V usage is TRBV18 and J usage is TRBJ1-1; the match to TRBD1 covers 7 bases. Germline lookup yields CDR1 KGHSH and CDR2 LQKENI. The CDR3 length is 14 residues. The V segment lost 0 bases and the J segment 4 bases; nucleotides outside the gene matches: 2. The CDR3 DNA reads TGTGCCAGCTCACCACCGGGACAGAGCACTGAAGCTTTCTTT. Its translation is CASSPPGQSTEAFF.